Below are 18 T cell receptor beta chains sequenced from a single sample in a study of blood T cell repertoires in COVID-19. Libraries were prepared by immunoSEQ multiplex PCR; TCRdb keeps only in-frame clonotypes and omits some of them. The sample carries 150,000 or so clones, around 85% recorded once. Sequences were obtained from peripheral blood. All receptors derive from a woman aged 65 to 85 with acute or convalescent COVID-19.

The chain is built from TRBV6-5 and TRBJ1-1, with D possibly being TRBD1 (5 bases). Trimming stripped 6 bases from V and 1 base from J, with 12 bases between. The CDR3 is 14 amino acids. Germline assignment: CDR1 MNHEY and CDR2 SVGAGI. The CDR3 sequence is CASRRDWENTEAFF. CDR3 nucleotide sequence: TGTGCCAGCAGACGGGACTGGGAGAACACTGAAGCTTTCTTT.

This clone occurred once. CDR3 sequence (DNA): TGTGCCAGCTCAGAACAGGGGGCAGCGGCTGAAGCTTTCTTT. Its translation is CASSEQGAAAEAFF. The V and J genes are TRBV18 and TRBJ1-1; 9 positions agree with TRBD1. The V and J ends lost 5 bases and 6 bases, in that order; junction bases with no gene match: 7. Germline CDR1 KGHSH, CDR2 LQKENI. The CDR3 extends over 14 amino acids. The entire variable domain, with the rest obtained from reference TRBV18 and TRBJ1-1, is as follows: NAGVMQNPRHLVRRRGQEARLRCSPMKGHSHVYWYRQLPEEGLKFMVYLQKENIIDESGMPKERFSAEFPKEGPSILRIQQVVRGDSAAYFCASSEQGAAAEAFFGQGTRLTVV.

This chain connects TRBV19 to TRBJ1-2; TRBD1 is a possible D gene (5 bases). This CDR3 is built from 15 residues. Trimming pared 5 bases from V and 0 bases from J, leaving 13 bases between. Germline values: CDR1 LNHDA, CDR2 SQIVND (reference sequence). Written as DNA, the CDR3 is TGTGCCAGTAGTCCTCTTAACAGGCCTAACTATGGCTACACCTTC. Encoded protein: CASSPLNRPNYGYTF.

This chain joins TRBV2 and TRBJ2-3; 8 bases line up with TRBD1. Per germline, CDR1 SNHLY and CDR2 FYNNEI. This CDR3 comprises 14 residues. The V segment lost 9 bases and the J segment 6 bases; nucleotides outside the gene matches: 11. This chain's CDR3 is CASHKTGVFDTQYF. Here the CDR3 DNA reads TGTGCCAGTCACAAGACAGGGGTTTTCGATACGCAGTATTTT.

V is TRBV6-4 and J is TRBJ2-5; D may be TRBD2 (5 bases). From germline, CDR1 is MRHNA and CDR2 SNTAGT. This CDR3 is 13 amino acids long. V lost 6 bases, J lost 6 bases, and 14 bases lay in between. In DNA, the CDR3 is TGTGCCAGCAGGAACCCAGCGGAGAAGACCCAGTACTTC. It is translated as CASRNPAEKTQYF.

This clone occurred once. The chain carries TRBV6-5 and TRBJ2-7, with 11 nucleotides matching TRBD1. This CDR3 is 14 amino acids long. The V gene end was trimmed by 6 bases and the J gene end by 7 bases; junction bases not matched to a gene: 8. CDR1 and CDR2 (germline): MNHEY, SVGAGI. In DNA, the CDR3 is TGTGCCAGCAGGAAGGGACAGGGGGTCTGGGAGCAGTACGTC. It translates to CASRKGQGVWEQYV.

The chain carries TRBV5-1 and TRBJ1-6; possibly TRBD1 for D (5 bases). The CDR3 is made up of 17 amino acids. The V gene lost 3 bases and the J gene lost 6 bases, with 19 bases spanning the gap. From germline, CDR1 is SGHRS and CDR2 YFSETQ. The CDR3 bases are TGCGCCAGCAGCTCCAGGACGGACCGCGGGGGTAATTCACCCCTCCACTTT. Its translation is CASSSRTDRGGNSPLHF.

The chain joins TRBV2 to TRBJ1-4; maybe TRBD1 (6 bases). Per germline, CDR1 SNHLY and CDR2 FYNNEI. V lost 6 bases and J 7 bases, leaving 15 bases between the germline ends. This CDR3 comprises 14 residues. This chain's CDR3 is CASRIQGYGEKLFF. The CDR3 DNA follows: TGTGCCAGCAGAATACAGGGTTATGGTGAAAAACTGTTTTTT.

The chain's CDR3 is CASSHNLGGGSYGYTF. DNA of the CDR3: TGTGCCAGCAGCCACAATTTGGGGGGTGGAAGCTATGGCTACACCTTC. The rearrangement links TRBV7-9 to TRBJ1-2; maybe TRBD1 (5 bases). Between the trimmed V and J ends, which lost 5 bases and 4 bases, there was a span of 20 bases. The CDR3 spans 16 residues. Germline CDR1 SEHNR, CDR2 FQNEAQ (reference sequence).

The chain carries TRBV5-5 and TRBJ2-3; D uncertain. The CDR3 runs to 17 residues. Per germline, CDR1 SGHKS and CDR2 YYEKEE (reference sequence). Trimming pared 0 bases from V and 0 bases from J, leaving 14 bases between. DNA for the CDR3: TGTGCCAGCAGCTTGGCGGGTCTTGCGGCTAGCACAGATACGCAGTATTTT. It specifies CASSLAGLAASTDTQYF.

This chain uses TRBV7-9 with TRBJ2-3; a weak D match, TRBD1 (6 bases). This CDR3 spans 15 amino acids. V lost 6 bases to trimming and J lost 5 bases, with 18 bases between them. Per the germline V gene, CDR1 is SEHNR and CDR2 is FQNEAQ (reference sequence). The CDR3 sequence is CASRGSGQSGDTQYF. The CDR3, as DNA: TGTGCCAGCAGGGGGTCCGGACAGTCGGGAGATACGCAGTATTTT.

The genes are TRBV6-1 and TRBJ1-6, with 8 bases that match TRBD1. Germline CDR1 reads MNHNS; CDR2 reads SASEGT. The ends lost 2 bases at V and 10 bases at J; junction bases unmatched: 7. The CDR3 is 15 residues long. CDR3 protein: CASSEIDRGWSPLHF. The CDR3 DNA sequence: TGTGCCAGCAGTGAAATTGACAGGGGATGGTCACCCCTCCACTTT.

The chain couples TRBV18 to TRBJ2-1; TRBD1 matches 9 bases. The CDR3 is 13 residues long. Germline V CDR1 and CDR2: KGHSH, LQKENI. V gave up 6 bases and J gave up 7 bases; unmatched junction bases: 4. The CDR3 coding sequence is TGTGCCAGCTCCCGGGACAGGGTGAATGAGCAGTTCTTC. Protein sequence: CASSRDRVNEQFF.

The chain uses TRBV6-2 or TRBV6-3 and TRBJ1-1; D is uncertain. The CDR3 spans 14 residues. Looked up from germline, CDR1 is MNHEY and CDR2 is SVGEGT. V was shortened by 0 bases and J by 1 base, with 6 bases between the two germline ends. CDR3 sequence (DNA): TGTGCCAGCAGTTACTCGAGCCCGAACACTGAAGCTTTCTTT. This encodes CASSYSSPNTEAFF.

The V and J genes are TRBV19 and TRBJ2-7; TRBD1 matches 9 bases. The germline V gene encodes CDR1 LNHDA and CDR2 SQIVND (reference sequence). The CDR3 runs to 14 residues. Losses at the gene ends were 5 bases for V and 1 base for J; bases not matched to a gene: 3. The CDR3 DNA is TGTGCCAGTAGTCCCGGGACAGGGTCCTACGAGCAGTACTTC. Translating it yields CASSPGTGSYEQYF.

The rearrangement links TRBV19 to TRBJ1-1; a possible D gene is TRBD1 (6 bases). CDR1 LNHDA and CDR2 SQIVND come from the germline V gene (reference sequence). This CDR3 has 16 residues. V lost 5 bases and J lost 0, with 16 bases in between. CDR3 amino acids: CASSSSDSALNTEAFF. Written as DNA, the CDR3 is TGTGCCAGTAGTTCATCGGACAGCGCTCTGAACACTGAAGCTTTCTTT.

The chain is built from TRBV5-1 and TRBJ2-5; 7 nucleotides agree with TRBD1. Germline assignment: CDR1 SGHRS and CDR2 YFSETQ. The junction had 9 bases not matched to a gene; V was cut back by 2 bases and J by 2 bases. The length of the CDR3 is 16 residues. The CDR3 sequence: CASSFGMDRFQETQYF. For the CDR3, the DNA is TGCGCCAGCAGCTTTGGAATGGACAGGTTTCAAGAGACCCAGTACTTC.

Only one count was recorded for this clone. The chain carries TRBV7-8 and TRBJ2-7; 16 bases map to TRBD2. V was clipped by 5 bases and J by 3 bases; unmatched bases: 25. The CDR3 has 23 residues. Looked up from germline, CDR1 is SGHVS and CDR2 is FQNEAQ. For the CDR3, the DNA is TGTGCCAGCAGCCTACATCCCCGGGCCCCGGGACTAGCGGGGGGGGCCTTAATCTACGAGCAGTACTTC. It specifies CASSLHPRAPGLAGGALIYEQYF.